Detailed here is one T cell receptor beta chain. Amplification used 60 Vbeta primers and 13 Jbeta primers. Libraries were prepared by immunoSEQ multiplex PCR; TCRdb keeps only in-frame clonotypes and omits some of them. Of 110,000 or so clones in the sample, approximately 74% were seen once. The data belong to a study of cytomegalovirus exposure and HLA in healthy donors. This TCR was recovered from a woman aged 40 to 50 in good health and CMV-seropositive. The source material was PBMCs.

The CDR3 sequence: CALGPGNSYEQYF. CDR3 coding DNA: TGTGCCTTGGGTCCGGGGAACTCCTACGAGCAGTACTTC. This chain uses TRBV30 with TRBJ2-7, with a weak D call TRBD2 (5 bases). The V end lost 7 bases, the J end lost 0 bases, and 13 bases lay between the germline ends. CDR3 length: 13 residues. Germline-derived CDR1 and CDR2 are GTSNPN and SVGIG (reference sequence).